This TCR beta chain was sequenced for a study of T cell responses to AZD1222 COVID-19 vaccine. Points from the study as a whole: Reportedly, close to half of spike-specific TCRs are directed against unmutated variant regions. In all cases, repertoires were sampled only after the peak T cell response. At study baseline, merely more than 5 AZD1222 recipients were seropositive. The sample set comprised mostly white British donors with more females, and clonal diversity was possibly underestimated.

Sequencing was performed with immunoSEQ multiplex PCR; in TCRdb, only in-frame clones are kept and a portion is missing. This sample has roughly 120,000 clones; roughly 85% occur once, and the top ten carry less than 5.5%. Trimming shortened V by 0 bases and J by 6 bases, and 9 bases separated the two germline ends. The length of the CDR3 is 14 residues. Germline CDR1 is SGHRS and CDR2 is YFSETQ. In regard to this clone: Its antigen is currently unknown.

The sample in question was peripheral blood, obtained 28 days after the second AZD1222 dose. This chain connects TRBV5-1 to TRBJ2-2; no clear D. The receptor comes from an adult who received the AZD1222 COVID-19 vaccine. The CDR3: CASSLVPVSGELFF. CDR3 in DNA: TGCGCCAGCAGCTTGGTTCCCGTATCCGGGGAGCTGTTTTTT.